A single sample gave rise to the 25 T cell receptor beta chains below, sequenced in a study of T cell responses to AZD1222 COVID-19 vaccine. Method: immunoSEQ multiplex PCR; TCRdb's copy keeps in-frame clones and lacks some. The sample comprises 55,000 to 70,000 clones, over 60% of which are singletons, and over 10% rests with the top ten. The material was peripheral blood, obtained on day 0 of AZD1222 vaccination. These receptors were taken from an adult in good health.

The CDR3 nucleotides read TGTGCCAGCAGTGTCCGGAGGGGTGGAGCGGGGTTCGATGAGCAGTTCTTC. Its translation is CASSVRRGGAGFDEQFF. This chain uses TRBV6-1 with TRBJ2-1; 7 nucleotides align to TRBD2. CDR1 is MNHNS and CDR2 is SASEGT in the germline V gene. The V and J ends lost 4 bases and 8 bases, in that order; junction bases with no gene match: 17. This CDR3 comprises 17 residues.

The V gene is TRBV7-2, the J gene TRBJ2-1, with a weak D call TRBD2 (5 bases). The CDR3 extends over 15 amino acids. Germline V gives CDR1 SGHTA, CDR2 FQGNSA. Trimming shortened V by 2 bases and J by 3 bases, and 11 bases separated the two germline ends. The CDR3 spells CASSLNSASYNEQFF. The CDR3 DNA reads TGTGCCAGCAGCTTAAATAGCGCCAGCTACAATGAGCAGTTCTTC.

This chain connects TRBV6-2 or TRBV6-3 to TRBJ1-5; TRBD1 might be the D (6 bases). The germline gives CDR1 MNHEY, CDR2 SVGEGT. The CDR3 is 16 amino acids. Trimming removed 2 bases from V and 2 bases from J, with 13 bases in between. In DNA form, the CDR3 reads TGTGCCAGCAGTTACGCGGGGGGCGGTGGCAATCAGCCCCAGCATTTT. Translation: CASSYAGGGGNQPQHF.

This CDR3 reads CASSEMRGRGLGSPLHF. The CDR3 bases are TGTGCCAGCAGCGAAATGCGGGGAAGGGGGCTTGGTTCACCCCTCCACTTT. The rearrangement joins TRBV6-2 or TRBV6-3 to TRBJ1-6; 7 bases fit TRBD1. V shed 6 bases and J 9 bases; nucleotides not matched to a gene: 17. CDR1 is MNHEY and CDR2 is SVGEGT in the germline V gene. This CDR3 is 17 amino acids long.

The V gene is TRBV18, the J gene TRBJ1-3; no firm D call. This CDR3 contains 15 residues. V lost 3 bases to trimming and J lost 0 bases, with 9 bases between them. CDR1 and CDR2 from the germline V gene are KGHSH and LQKENI. CDR3 amino acids: CASSPSGYSGNTIYF. CDR3 DNA sequence: TGTGCCAGCTCACCGTCAGGCTACTCTGGAAACACCATATATTTT.

The CDR3 DNA is TGTGCCAGCAGCCAAGTTTTGACCCCAACGCCCTACGAGCAGTACTTC. This codes for CASSQVLTPTPYEQYF. This chain uses TRBV14 with TRBJ2-7; no clear D gene. Germline V lookup: CDR1 SGHDN, CDR2 FVKESK. Deletions cut 1 base from V and 2 bases from J, with 15 bases between. The CDR3 runs to 16 residues.

The chain links TRBV27 to TRBJ2-7, with 11 bases that match TRBD2. Per the germline V gene, CDR1 is MNHEY and CDR2 is SMNVEV (reference sequence). The trim removed 5 bases at V and 2 bases at J, leaving 5 bases unmatched. The CDR3 runs 15 residues. CDR3: CASSRTSGRTYEQYF. The CDR3 nucleotides are TGTGCCAGCAGTCGGACTAGCGGGCGGACCTACGAGCAGTACTTC.

This clone was seen just once. This rearrangement joins TRBV28 to TRBJ1-1, with D uncertain. Trimming pared 3 bases from V and 0 bases from J, leaving 14 bases between. CDR3 length: 16 amino acids. Germline CDR1 MDHEN, CDR2 SYDVKM. The chain's CDR3 is CASSFAPREMNTEAFF. DNA for the CDR3: TGTGCCAGCAGTTTTGCCCCCCGGGAGATGAACACTGAAGCTTTCTTT. Drawing the rest from reference TRBV28 and TRBJ1-1, the complete variable domain is DVKVTQSSRYLVKRTGEKVFLECVQDMDHENMFWYRQDPGLGLRLIYFSYDVKMKEKGDIPEGYSVSREKKERFSLILESASTNQTSMYLCASSFAPREMNTEAFFGQGTRLTVV.

The chain has TRBV9 and TRBJ1-4; possible D gene TRBD1, 5 bases. Per the germline V gene, CDR1 is SGDLS and CDR2 is YYNGEE. The V gene lost 3 bases and the J gene lost 6 bases, with 15 bases spanning the gap. CDR3 length: 15 residues. CDR3 residues: CASSGDLGGDEKLFF. The CDR3 nucleotides read TGTGCCAGCAGCGGTGATCTTGGGGGTGATGAAAAACTGTTTTTT.

The chain uses TRBV29-1 and TRBJ1-1; TRBD1 agrees at 8 bases. J gave up 5 bases and V 7 bases, and 6 bases lay outside the gene matches. Germline-derived CDR1 and CDR2 are SQVTM and ANQGSEA. This CDR3 comprises 12 residues. The chain's CDR3 is CSGGDRRTEAFF. The CDR3 DNA follows: TGCAGCGGGGGGGACAGGAGGACTGAAGCTTTCTTT.

The gene calls are TRBV3-1 (or the pseudogene TRBV3-2) and TRBJ1-2; D is unclear. The CDR3 extends over 18 amino acids. V lost 4 bases and J 4 bases, leaving 25 bases between the germline ends. CDR1 and CDR2 (germline): LGHDT, YNNKEL (reference sequence). This CDR3 is CASSPLSLGFTQSYGYTF. CDR3 DNA sequence: TGTGCCAGCAGCCCTCTATCTTTGGGGTTTACGCAAAGCTATGGCTACACCTTC.

This chain uses TRBV18 with TRBJ2-1, with 7 bases identical to TRBD1. The J segment lost 4 bases and the V segment lost 5 bases, leaving 8 bases of the junction unmatched. CDR1 and CDR2 from the germline V gene are KGHSH and LQKENI. The CDR3 length is 15 residues. In nucleotides, the CDR3 is TGTGCCAGCTCATACATCCCGGGACAGTACAATGAGCAGTTCTTC. Its translation is CASSYIPGQYNEQFF.

The chain recombines TRBV27 with TRBJ1-2; a possible D gene is TRBD1 (6 bases). V dropped 4 bases and J dropped 7 bases, with 16 bases sitting between them. Germline V gene data show CDR1 as MNHEY and CDR2 as SMNVEV (reference sequence). CDR3 length equals 14 residues. The CDR3 DNA sequence: TGTGCCAGCAGTTCCCTCCAGGGGTGGCGTGGCTACACCTTC. Protein: CASSSLQGWRGYTF.

This sequence joins TRBV9 and TRBJ2-3; 7 bases align to TRBD1. Germline-derived CDR1 and CDR2 are SGDLS and YYNGEE. This CDR3 comprises 16 residues. The V gene end was trimmed by 0 bases and the J gene end by 3 bases; junction bases not matched to a gene: 7. CDR3 sequence: CASSVVGGQRTDTQYF. The CDR3 DNA reads TGTGCCAGCAGCGTAGTAGGGGGACAGCGAACAGATACGCAGTATTTT.

This chain uses TRBV5-1 with TRBJ2-5; D perhaps matches TRBD1 (5 bases). This CDR3 contains 14 residues. CDR1 is SGHRS and CDR2 is YFSETQ in the germline V gene. The V end was cut by 0 bases, the J end by 5 bases, with 11 bases between. CDR3 protein: CASSLAGYGETQYF. In DNA, the CDR3 is TGCGCCAGCAGCTTGGCAGGGTATGGGGAGACCCAGTACTTC. Variable domain in full (rest from reference TRBV5-1 and TRBJ2-5): KAGVTQTPRYLIKTRGQQVTLSCSPISGHRSVSWYQQTPGQGLQFLFEYFSETQRNKGNFPGRFSGRQFSNSRSEMNVSTLELGDSALYLCASSLAGYGETQYFGPGTRLLVL.

This clone has only a few counts. The chain joins TRBV28 to TRBJ1-6; TRBD1 aligns across 12 bases. The germline CDR1 and CDR2 sequences are MDHEN and SYDVKM. After removal of 5 bases from V and 4 bases from J, the junction contained 6 bases not matched to a gene. The CDR3 consists of 17 residues. Here the CDR3 DNA reads TGTGCCAGCAGTCTCCCGGGACAGGGGGCGTATAATTCACCCCTCCACTTT. As protein: CASSLPGQGAYNSPLHF.

The V and J genes are TRBV10-3 and TRBJ2-6; TRBD2 is a possible D gene (6 bases). The CDR3 totals 20 residues. CDR1 and CDR2 from the germline V gene are ENHRY and SYGVKD. V lost 3 bases to trimming and J lost 0 bases, with 21 bases between them. Written as DNA, the CDR3 is TGTGCCATCAGTGACCCCGCCAGGAGGGTGTCCGTCTCTGGGGCCAACGTCCTGACTTTC. It translates to CAISDPARRVSVSGANVLTF.

This chain connects TRBV7-2 to TRBJ2-1; 7 bases are a match to TRBD2. The germline V gene has CDR1 SGHTA and CDR2 FQGNSA. The CDR3 runs 16 residues. V lost 5 bases and J lost 9; bases outside the gene matches: 16. The CDR3: CASSNQRAGVTVEQFF. The CDR3 DNA reads as TGTGCCAGCAGCAATCAGAGGGCGGGGGTTACGGTTGAGCAGTTCTTC.

This clone is a singleton in its sample. This rearrangement joins TRBV5-4 to TRBJ1-3, with no clear D. The germline CDR1 and CDR2 sequences are SGHNT and YYREEE (reference sequence). This CDR3 comprises 15 residues. The V end lost 3 bases, the J end lost 2 bases, and 12 bases lay between the germline ends. DNA for the CDR3: TGTGCCAGCAGCTCTGCATCAGACGCTGGAAACACCATATATTTT. Translating gives CASSSASDAGNTIYF.

The chain recombines TRBV7-9 with TRBJ2-2; 11 bases map to TRBD1. Per germline, CDR1 SEHNR and CDR2 FQNEAQ (reference sequence). V shed 5 bases, J shed 7 bases, and the junction held 6 bases outside the gene matches. The CDR3 consists of 15 residues. CDR3 protein: CASSKRTGGHGELFF. In DNA, the CDR3 is TGTGCCAGCAGCAAGAGGACAGGGGGCCACGGGGAGCTGTTTTTT.

This clone appeared a single time. The chain combines TRBV15 with TRBJ1-6; 7 bases align to TRBD1. Germline CDR1 is LNHNV and CDR2 is YYDKDF (reference sequence). Trimming removed 8 bases from V and 6 bases from J; junction bases left unmatched: 10. The CDR3 is 15 residues long. The CDR3 DNA reads as TGTGCCACCCGGCGGGGGACAGCCTTTAATTCACCCCTCCACTTT. Amino acids: CATRRGTAFNSPLHF.

The rearrangement uses TRBV2 and TRBJ1-1; 7 positions match TRBD1. The CDR3 extends over 13 amino acids. Germline trimming cut 7 bases from V and 4 bases from J; bases unmatched to any gene: 6. Germline CDR1 SNHLY, CDR2 FYNNEI. The CDR3 loop is CASIRQGRTEAFF. Here the CDR3 DNA reads TGTGCCAGCATAAGACAGGGCCGCACTGAAGCTTTCTTT.

The V gene is TRBV29-1, the J gene TRBJ2-7; TRBD1 matches at 7 bases. This CDR3 is 16 amino acids long. V trimming: 4 bases; J trimming: 1 base; junction bases outside the gene matches: 13. The germline CDR1 and CDR2 sequences are SQVTM and ANQGSEA. This CDR3 is CSVVPLGDSSSYEQYF. CDR3 nucleotide sequence: TGCAGCGTTGTCCCACTGGGGGACAGCTCATCCTACGAGCAGTACTTC.

The rearrangement links TRBV10-3 to TRBJ1-4; D is perhaps TRBD1 (5 bases). Trimming took off 0 bases at V and 6 bases at J, with 14 bases between the two ends. This CDR3 has 16 residues. Germline CDR1 reads ENHRY; CDR2 reads SYGVKD. CDR3 in amino acids: CAISESSGPSDEKLFF. The CDR3 region has the DNA TGTGCCATCAGTGAGTCGTCGGGGCCTTCGGATGAAAAACTGTTTTTT.

The J gene is TRBJ2-1, the V gene TRBV3-1 (or the pseudogene TRBV3-2); TRBD2 matches at 13 bases. CDR1 is LGHDT, CDR2 YNNKEL, per germline (reference sequence). The CDR3 spans 12 residues. In nucleotides, the CDR3 is TGTGCAGCGAAGGGACTAGCGGGGCCTAGTTTCTTC. As protein: CAAKGLAGPSFF.